This TCR beta chain was sequenced in a study of T cell responses to AZD1222 COVID-19 vaccine. Study-level background: Analysis merged second doses at about 4 or about 12 weeks. Whole-study results and caveats: Repertoire sampling occurred only after the peak T cell response.

Produced via immunoSEQ multiplex PCR; TCRdb's table is partial and in-frame only. Of 110,000 or so clones listed, roughly nine tenths are singletons. As for this clone: The antigen is unknown.

This CDR3 contains 13 residues. V shed 0 bases and J shed 4 bases, with 7 bases lying between them. Per germline, CDR1 LGHNA and CDR2 YNFKEQ. This TCR was recovered from an adult in good health. This chain joins TRBV4-2 and TRBJ2-7, with D hard to call. The source material was peripheral blood, sampled on day 0 of AZD1222 vaccination. The CDR3: CASSQELTYEQYF. The CDR3 DNA follows: TGTGCCAGCAGCCAAGAACTTACTTACGAGCAGTACTTC.